Each of the 26 T cell receptor beta chains below was sequenced from the same sample in a study of OX40 agonist ivuxolimab in advanced cancers. Library creation used the immunoSEQ multiplex PCR assay. Here the immuneACCESS table is served through TCRdb, limited to in-frame sequences with V and J called. Missing clones are a known gap in these copies; in checked studies unresolved V genes cover under half, and the rest lacks a known reason. The sample yields 65,000 to 85,000 clones; around 90% were counted once. Less than 10% of the sample rests with the top ten. This material consisted of CD4+ or CD8+ T cells sorted from blood, taken in a trial of the OX40 agonist ivuxolimab. The receptors come from an adult with an advanced solid tumor such as melanoma, head and neck, liver or kidney cancer.

J is TRBJ1-4 and V is TRBV9; possible D gene TRBD1, 6 bases. The length of the CDR3 is 14 residues. Germline-derived CDR1 and CDR2 are SGDLS and YYNGEE. Trimming took 4 bases from V and 3 from J, leaving 10 bases between them. CDR3 protein: CASSHGQSNEKLFF. DNA for the CDR3: TGTGCCAGCAGCCATGGACAGTCTAATGAAAAACTGTTTTTT. Filled out from reference TRBV9 and TRBJ1-4, the complete variable domain reads DSGVTQTPKHLITATGQRVTLRCSPRSGDLSVYWYQQSLDQGLQFLIQYYNGEERAKGNILERFSAQQFPDLHSELNLSSLELGDSALYFCASSHGQSNEKLFFGSGTQLSVL.

This chain connects TRBV5-1 to TRBJ1-2; the match to TRBD1 covers 11 bases. The V segment lost 4 bases and the J segment 3 bases; nucleotides outside the gene matches: 8. This CDR3 region has 16 residues. Looked up from germline, CDR1 is SGHRS and CDR2 is YFSETQ. The CDR3 is CASSNRDRGFDYGYTF. Here the CDR3 DNA reads TGCGCCAGCAGCAACCGGGACAGGGGGTTCGACTATGGCTACACCTTC.

In its sample, this clone was seen once. CDR3 bases: TGTGCCAGCAGTCCGGGGGACACCCCCTACGAGCAGTACTTC. This translates into CASSPGDTPYEQYF. V and J are TRBV28 and TRBJ2-7; D could derive from TRBD1 or TRBD2 (6 bases each). CDR1 and CDR2 from the germline V gene are MDHEN and SYDVKM. The length of the CDR3 is 14 residues. Trimming removed 5 bases at V and 2 bases at J, with 13 bases between.

The chain couples TRBV7-9 to TRBJ1-2, with D uncertain. This CDR3 comprises 14 residues. Germline-derived CDR1 and CDR2 are SEHNR and FQNEAQ (reference sequence). V was clipped by 7 bases and J by 4 bases, with 16 bases between them. The CDR3 reads CASTSWEERYGYTF. CDR3 DNA: TGTGCCAGCACCTCCTGGGAAGAACGCTATGGCTACACCTTC.

This chain connects TRBV7-9 to TRBJ2-6, with a possible D match to TRBD1 (5 bases). The CDR3 runs to 16 residues. V lost 6 bases and J lost 0, with 12 bases in between. Germline V gene lookup returns CDR1 SEHNR and CDR2 FQNEAQ (reference sequence). The CDR3 DNA follows: TGTGCCAGCAGGCATGGGGCAGGCTCTGGGGCCAACGTCCTGACTTTC. Translated: CASRHGAGSGANVLTF.

This rearrangement joins TRBV10-1 to TRBJ1-1; 9 bases align to TRBD1. The J segment lost 3 bases and the V segment lost 3 bases, leaving 11 bases of the junction unmatched. CDR3 length: 17 amino acids. Germline loops: CDR1 WNHNN, CDR2 SYGVQD (reference sequence). CDR3 sequence reads: CASSDGFSRTGDTEAFF. The CDR3 nucleotides read TGCGCCAGCAGTGATGGGTTTTCCAGGACAGGGGACACTGAAGCTTTCTTT.

This chain joins TRBV5-1 and TRBJ2-7; D possibly corresponds to TRBD1 (5 bases). The CDR3 sequence is 16 residues long. Trimming stripped 2 bases from V and 0 bases from J, with 15 bases between. Germline V gives CDR1 SGHRS, CDR2 YFSETQ. In DNA, the CDR3 is TGCGCCAGCAGCTTAAGTCTACAGGCGAGCTCCTACGAGCAGTACTTC. It codes for CASSLSLQASSYEQYF. Full variable domain (missing parts from reference TRBV5-1 and TRBJ2-7): KAGVTQTPRYLIKTRGQQVTLSCSPISGHRSVSWYQQTPGQGLQFLFEYFSETQRNKGNFPGRFSGRQFSNSRSEMNVSTLELGDSALYLCASSLSLQASSYEQYFGPGTRLTVT.

The V gene is TRBV4-1, the J gene TRBJ1-1, with D uncertain. From germline, CDR1 is MGHRA and CDR2 YSYEKL. With 0 bases removed from V and 2 bases from J, the gap between germline ends came to 13 bases. The CDR3 consists of 16 residues. This CDR3 is CASSQDRTLPNTEAFF. In DNA form, the CDR3 reads TGCGCCAGCAGCCAAGATAGAACACTACCAAACACTGAAGCTTTCTTT.

CDR3 residues: CASSLAGGGTTDEQFF. CDR3 bases: TGTGCCAGCAGCTTAGCAGGCGGGGGGACTACAGATGAGCAGTTCTTC. The genes are TRBV7-2 and TRBJ2-1, with TRBD2 matching 8 bases. This CDR3 is built from 16 residues. J was trimmed by 8 bases and V by 0 bases; bases with no gene match: 9. The germline gives CDR1 SGHTA, CDR2 FQGNSA.

The V and J genes are TRBV21-1 and TRBJ1-5; the table's D call of TRBD1 was not tested on the DNA. TRBV21-1 is recorded as a pseudogene. The CDR3 runs 15 residues. The CDR3 spells CASSIQDRDNQPQHF. The DNA of the CDR3 is TGTGCCAGCAGTATCCAAGACAGGGACAATCAGCCCCAGCATTTT.

The rearrangement uses TRBV5-1 and TRBJ2-7; no reliable D call. Germline lookup yields CDR1 SGHRS and CDR2 YFSETQ. This CDR3 has 11 amino acids. The V end lost 0 bases, the J end lost 2 bases, and 0 bases lay between the germline ends. CDR3 in amino acids: CASSLAYEQYF. The CDR3 DNA reads TGCGCCAGCAGCTTGGCCTACGAGCAGTACTTC.

The rearrangement links TRBV2 to TRBJ1-5, with 11 positions matching TRBD1. The V segment lost 3 bases and the J segment 5 bases; nucleotides outside the gene matches: 6. CDR1 is SNHLY, CDR2 FYNNEI, per germline. The CDR3 is 16 amino acids. CDR3 sequence reads: CASSELRTGGDQPQHF. The CDR3 region has the DNA TGTGCCAGCAGTGAGTTGCGGACAGGGGGCGATCAGCCCCAGCATTTT.

The chain has TRBV7-2 and TRBJ2-7, with TRBD1 as a possible D gene (5 bases). Germline CDR1 SGHTA, CDR2 FQGNSA. Between the trimmed V and J ends, which lost 11 bases and 2 bases, there was a span of 22 bases. The CDR3 runs 15 residues. The CDR3, as DNA: TGTGCCCGCAACAGAGCTAGGGGTACCCCCTACGAGCAGTACTTC. Translation: CARNRARGTPYEQYF.

J is TRBJ2-6 and V is TRBV15, with D uncertain. CDR1 and CDR2 (germline): LNHNV, YYDKDF (reference sequence). The CDR3 contains 15 residues. V was pared by 5 bases and J by 3 bases, with 11 bases between. The CDR3 DNA reads TGTGCCACCAGCGGACCTCTTGGTGGGGCCAACGTCCTGACTTTC. It encodes CATSGPLGGANVLTF.

CDR3 DNA: TGTGCCAGCAGCAACCCTAGCGGGGGCAGCACAGATACGCAGTATTTT. Protein product: CASSNPSGGSTDTQYF. V and J are TRBV21-1 and TRBJ2-3; the tabulated D call, TRBD2, remains unverified against the DNA. TRBV21-1 is an annotated pseudogene. CDR3 size: 16 residues.

The chain uses TRBV19 and TRBJ2-2; 7 nucleotides match TRBD1. This CDR3 is 16 amino acids long. V shed 4 bases and J 3 bases; nucleotides not matched to a gene: 8. Per germline, CDR1 LNHDA and CDR2 SQIVND (reference sequence). The CDR3, as DNA: TGTGCCAGTAGTAGGCGGACAGGAGATGACACCGGGGAGCTGTTTTTT. Translation gives CASSRRTGDDTGELFF.

The V gene is TRBV13, the J gene TRBJ2-7; D gene ambiguous. V lost 5 bases and J 7 bases, leaving 12 bases between the germline ends. Germline lookup yields CDR1 PRHDT and CDR2 FYEKMQ (reference sequence). This CDR3 comprises 12 residues. The CDR3 DNA is TGTGCCAGCAGCCAACGTCCGACAGAGCAGTACTTC. Translating gives CASSQRPTEQYF.

The chain has TRBV5-1 and TRBJ1-2; 8 positions match TRBD1. The CDR3 totals 15 residues. Germline CDR1 and CDR2: SGHRS and YFSETQ. J was trimmed by 1 base and V by 2 bases; bases with no gene match: 4. CDR3 nucleotides: TGCGCCAGCAGCTTCGACAGGGGTTTTAACTATGGCTACACCTTC. This gives the protein CASSFDRGFNYGYTF. The full variable domain, in which reference TRBV5-1 and TRBJ1-2 provide the parts outside the CDR3, is KAGVTQTPRYLIKTRGQQVTLSCSPISGHRSVSWYQQTPGQGLQFLFEYFSETQRNKGNFPGRFSGRQFSNSRSEMNVSTLELGDSALYLCASSFDRGFNYGYTFGSGTRLTVV.

This chain joins TRBV27 and TRBJ2-1, with D possibly being TRBD1 (5 bases). Germline-derived CDR1 and CDR2 are MNHEY and SMNVEV (reference sequence). The CDR3 contains 16 residues. V lost 6 bases to trimming and J lost 7 bases, with 22 bases between them. CDR3 region: CASSYSRAIQVNEQFF. The CDR3 DNA sequence: TGTGCCAGCAGCTATAGCAGGGCCATCCAGGTGAATGAGCAGTTCTTC.

The DNA for the CDR3 is TGTGCCAGCAGTGACGGGAGTAGCTATGGCTACACCTTC. This gives the protein CASSDGSSYGYTF. The chain uses TRBV25-1 and TRBJ1-2; D gene unclear. The CDR3 totals 13 residues. Germline V gene lookup returns CDR1 MGHDK and CDR2 SYGVNS. Trimming left V 3 bases short and J 4 bases short, with 9 bases between.

The V call is TRBV6-6, the J call TRBJ1-6; D not resolved. Germline CDR1 MNHNY, CDR2 SVGAGI (reference sequence). CDR3 size: 13 residues. The V gene lost 0 bases and the J gene lost 5 bases, with 2 bases spanning the gap. The CDR3 reads CASSYSDNSPLHF. The CDR3 bases are TGTGCCAGCAGTTACTCGGATAATTCACCCCTCCACTTT.

The chain recombines TRBV28 with TRBJ2-1, with D hard to call. The CDR3 spans 13 residues. Germline CDR1 reads MDHEN; CDR2 reads SYDVKM. CDR3 nucleotides: TGTGCGTTGAGCGATCCGTCCTACAATGAGCAGTTCTTC. This encodes CALSDPSYNEQFF.

CDR3 DNA: TGTGCCAGCAACAGGGCCGGTCTCTACGAGCAGTACTTC. Translation: CASNRAGLYEQYF. V and J are TRBV7-6 and TRBJ2-7; the D gene is possibly TRBD1 (6 bases). This CDR3 has 13 amino acids. V was trimmed by 7 bases and J by 3 bases, leaving 13 bases between them. Germline V CDR1 and CDR2: SGHVS, FNYEAQ.

This sequence joins TRBV27 and TRBJ1-4, with 8 bases aligning to TRBD1. With 5 bases clipped from V and 7 bases from J, the junction kept 12 bases outside the gene matches. Germline V gives CDR1 MNHEY, CDR2 SMNVEV (reference sequence). The length of the CDR3 is 16 residues. The DNA of the CDR3 is TGTGCCAGCAGTCACTGGACAGGGCAAATAGGTGAAAAACTGTTTTTT. Its protein is CASSHWTGQIGEKLFF. The variable domain in full, with the rest retrieved from reference TRBV27 and TRBJ1-4, is EAQVTQNPRYLITVTGKKLTVTCSQNMNHEYMSWYRQDPGLGLRQIYYSMNVEVTDKGDVPEGYKVSRKEKRNFPLILESPSPNQTSLYFCASSHWTGQIGEKLFFGSGTQLSVL.

The chain is built from TRBV5-1 and TRBJ1-2; the D gene is possibly TRBD1 (5 bases). From germline, CDR1 is SGHRS and CDR2 YFSETQ. Trimming stripped 5 bases from V and 6 bases from J, with 8 bases between. This CDR3 is built from 11 residues. Written as DNA, the CDR3 is TGCGCCAGCAGTAGGGGCGATGGCTACACCTTC. It specifies CASSRGDGYTF.

This clone was seen more than once but under ten times. The junction departs from the called germline gene at one end, perhaps through a read error. The gene calls are TRBV12-5 and TRBJ2-7; D is possibly TRBD2 (5 bases). This CDR3 is 17 amino acids long. CDR1 and CDR2 from the germline V gene are LGHNT and FRNRAP. Here the CDR3 reads CASGLVWEIWRNPPVDF. CDR3 coding DNA: TGTGCTAGTGGTTTGGTTTGGGAGATATGGAGGAATCCCCCCGTGGACTTC.